Given below is one T cell receptor beta chain in context. Antigen specificity is unknown. The data derive from a study of cytomegalovirus exposure and HLA in healthy donors. The CDR3 runs to 13 residues. V dropped 7 bases and J dropped 2; count of bases not matched to a gene: 2. In germline, CDR1 is MNHNS, CDR2 SASEGT. Regarding the study as a whole: A list of about 180 TCR beta chains associated with cytomegalovirus was given.

13 Jbeta primers and 60 Vbeta primers were used for the PCR. Produced via immunoSEQ multiplex PCR; TCRdb's table is partial and in-frame only. The sample shows over 150,000 clones, around 83% of them seen only once. This TCR came from a man in his forties or fifties in good health and CMV-seronegative. Sequences were obtained from PBMCs. The chain recombines TRBV6-1 with TRBJ2-5, with 9 positions matching TRBD1. The CDR3 loop reads CASTGTGQETQYF. The DNA for the CDR3 is TGTGCCAGCACAGGGACAGGGCAAGAGACCCAGTACTTC.